The 18 T cell receptor beta chains below come from one sample, sequenced in a study of cytomegalovirus exposure and HLA in healthy donors. The PCR was carried out with 60 Vbeta primers and 13 Jbeta primers. Assay used: immunoSEQ multiplex PCR; TCRdb lists only in-frame clones, some missing. The sample carries 100,000 or so clones, about four fifths recorded once. The specimen was PBMCs. These receptors were taken from a man aged 30 to 45 in good health and CMV-seronegative.

V usage is TRBV5-4 and J usage is TRBJ2-2; 7 bases are a match to TRBD1. The CDR3 is made up of 16 amino acids. CDR1 is SGHNT, CDR2 YYREEE, per germline (reference sequence). V shed 0 bases and J 0 bases; nucleotides not matched to a gene: 2. This CDR3 reads CASSLGGTANTGELFF. The CDR3 coding sequence is TGTGCCAGCAGCTTGGGAGGGACAGCGAACACCGGGGAGCTGTTTTTT.

The chain carries TRBV4-3 and TRBJ2-7, with D tentatively TRBD2 (5 bases). CDR3 length equals 12 residues. Trimming took 0 bases from V and 7 from J, leaving 7 bases between them. The germline V gene encodes CDR1 LGHNA and CDR2 YSLEER. The CDR3 loop is CASSQDSGEQYF. CDR3 nucleotides: TGCGCCAGCAGCCAAGATTCGGGGGAGCAGTACTTC.

For this clone: Other DNA sequences of this sample code for an identical CDR3. The gene calls are TRBV6-5 and TRBJ1-2, with 7 bases that match TRBD1. This CDR3 contains 14 residues. CDR1 and CDR2 from the germline V gene are MNHEY and SVGAGI. The V and J ends lost 0 bases and 6 bases, in that order; junction bases with no gene match: 4. The CDR3 DNA sequence: TGTGCCAGCAGTTACTCGACAGGGTTAGATGGCTACACCTTC. Translated, it gives CASSYSTGLDGYTF.

The V and J genes are TRBV6-5 and TRBJ2-5, with 11 bases fitting TRBD1. Germline trimming cut 6 bases from V and 8 bases from J; bases unmatched to any gene: 5. The CDR3 runs to 13 residues. Germline assignment: CDR1 MNHEY and CDR2 SVGAGI. CDR3 protein: CASRDRGRSTQYF. CDR3 nucleotides: TGTGCCAGCAGGGACAGGGGGCGCAGTACCCAGTACTTC.

This rearrangement joins TRBV11-2 to TRBJ2-7, with D possibly being TRBD1 (7 bases). Germline CDR1 and CDR2: SGHAT and FQNNGV. The length of the CDR3 is 15 residues. V was pared by 1 base and J by 4 bases, with 14 bases between. For the CDR3, the DNA is TGTGCCAGCAGCTTAGTTCCTCCAGGGGGGTACGAGCAGTACTTC. Amino acids: CASSLVPPGGYEQYF.

The chain has TRBV11-2 and TRBJ2-7; TRBD1 aligns across 7 bases. The J segment lost 5 bases and the V segment lost 3 bases, leaving 19 bases of the junction unmatched. The germline V gene encodes CDR1 SGHAT and CDR2 FQNNGV. The CDR3 runs to 18 residues. In nucleotides, the CDR3 is TGTGCCAGCAGCTTGGGCTATGACAGGGAACCCTTTTTCCACGAGCAGTACTTC. This sequence encodes CASSLGYDREPFFHEQYF.

The chain has TRBV7-2 and TRBJ2-3, with TRBD2 matching 9 bases. V dropped 1 base and J dropped 1; count of bases not matched to a gene: 3. This CDR3 is built from 16 residues. Germline V gene lookup returns CDR1 SGHTA and CDR2 FQGNSA. The DNA of the CDR3 is TGTGCCAGCAGCTTAGTCGGCGGGGGGGGCACAGATACGCAGTATTTT. Protein sequence: CASSLVGGGGTDTQYF.

V and J are TRBV4-1 and TRBJ1-3; D might be TRBD1 (6 bases). From germline, CDR1 is MGHRA and CDR2 YSYEKL. The V end lost 5 bases, the J end lost 4 bases, and 12 bases lay between the germline ends. CDR3 length equals 14 residues. As DNA, the CDR3 is TGCGCCAGCAGCACAACAGGGTTAGGAAACACCATATATTTT. Amino acids: CASSTTGLGNTIYF.

This clone has just a few counts. The chain links TRBV10-2 to TRBJ2-5; 8 bases fit TRBD2. V was clipped by 4 bases and J by 5 bases; unmatched bases: 12. The CDR3 length is 16 residues. The germline V gene encodes CDR1 WSHSY and CDR2 SAAADI. The CDR3 DNA reads as TGCGCCAGCAGTGCCGAGATGTCGGGAGGGATGGAGACCCAGTACTTC. It translates to CASSAEMSGGMETQYF.

The V call is TRBV19, the J call TRBJ2-6; a possible D gene is TRBD2 (7 bases). The length of the CDR3 is 18 residues. V lost 5 bases and J lost 3, with 20 bases in between. The germline V gene encodes CDR1 LNHDA and CDR2 SQIVND (reference sequence). The CDR3: CASSGPTGGLGGANVLTF. The CDR3 DNA follows: TGTGCCAGTAGTGGCCCGACCGGGGGGCTTGGTGGGGCCAACGTCCTGACTTTC.

The CDR3 nucleotides read TGTGCCAGCAGTCCTCCAGGTCAGCCCTCCTACGAGCAGTACTTC. Its translation is CASSPPGQPSYEQYF. This rearrangement joins TRBV28 to TRBJ2-7, with D uncertain. CDR1 MDHEN and CDR2 SYDVKM come from the germline V gene. V lost 5 bases and J lost 0, with 14 bases in between. This CDR3 is built from 15 residues.

The V call is TRBV30, the J call TRBJ2-5; 7 bases are shared with TRBD2. CDR1 is GTSNPN, CDR2 SVGIG, per germline (reference sequence). The ends lost 2 bases at V and 7 bases at J; junction bases unmatched: 4. The CDR3 sequence is 12 residues long. The CDR3 bases are TGTGCCTGGAGTCGGTCGGGGGGGACCCAGTACTTC. Its protein is CAWSRSGGTQYF.

J is TRBJ2-7 and V is TRBV5-1, with TRBD2 matching over 10 bases. CDR1 is SGHRS and CDR2 is YFSETQ in the germline V gene. This CDR3 is 16 amino acids long. V shed 0 bases and J 0 bases; nucleotides not matched to a gene: 3. CDR3 region: CASSLAASGSSYEQYF. The CDR3 bases are TGCGCCAGCAGCTTGGCGGCTAGCGGGAGCTCCTACGAGCAGTACTTC.

CDR3 nucleotides: TGTGCCAGCAGCGTAGCGACAGGGCGGGAGACCCAGTACTTC. Translated, it gives CASSVATGRETQYF. This chain uses TRBV9 with TRBJ2-5; 7 bases are a match to TRBD1. The CDR3 runs 14 residues. Germline CDR1 and CDR2: SGDLS and YYNGEE. Losses at the gene ends were 0 bases for V and 5 bases for J; bases not matched to a gene: 4.

V usage is TRBV7-2 and J usage is TRBJ2-7; 7 bases fit TRBD1. This CDR3 is built from 14 residues. V lost 5 bases, J lost 2 bases, and 6 bases stayed unmatched. Germline CDR1 reads SGHTA; CDR2 reads FQGNSA. Here the CDR3 reads CASSLGGPAYEQYF. The CDR3 DNA sequence: TGTGCCAGCAGCCTAGGGGGCCCCGCCTACGAGCAGTACTTC.

The chain carries TRBV4-1 and TRBJ1-6; TRBD1 agrees at 11 bases. Trimming at V came to 8 bases and at J to 1 base, leaving 13 bases not matched to a gene. Germline V CDR1 and CDR2: MGHRA, YSYEKL. The CDR3 runs to 19 residues. The CDR3 spells CASFPTRTGGESYNSPLHF. The CDR3 DNA is TGCGCCAGCTTCCCCACCAGGACAGGGGGCGAGTCCTATAATTCACCCCTCCACTTT.

The CDR3 nucleotides are TGTGCCAGCAGCGTCTCTAGCGGATCCTACGAGCAGTACTTC. This sequence encodes CASSVSSGSYEQYF. The V and J genes are TRBV9 and TRBJ2-7, with 7 bases lining up with TRBD2. The V segment lost 2 bases and the J segment 1 base; nucleotides outside the gene matches: 3. This CDR3 comprises 14 residues. Germline CDR1 SGDLS, CDR2 YYNGEE.

The chain combines TRBV9 with TRBJ1-3; D gene unclear. Germline V lookup: CDR1 SGDLS, CDR2 YYNGEE. This CDR3 comprises 15 residues. Trimming removed 4 bases at V and 0 bases at J, with 11 bases between. The CDR3 coding sequence is TGTGCCAGCAGCCCCTCAGTTGGCTCTGGAAACACCATATATTTT. Translated, it gives CASSPSVGSGNTIYF.